This T cell receptor (beta chain) was observed in a study of T cells in narcolepsy. Some clones are missing from TCRdb's copy, which holds only in-frame ones; the method was immunoSEQ multiplex PCR. The repertoire consists of under 35,000 clones, with around 86% occurring once and the leading ten covering about 3%. The table lists this clone with a count of one. V dropped 2 bases and J dropped 0 bases, with 10 bases sitting between them. The CDR3 is 16 residues long. Looked up from germline, CDR1 is KGHSH and CDR2 is LQKENI. V gene TRBV18 combines with J gene TRBJ1-4; no clear D gene. The sequenced material came from CD45RA- memory CD4+ T cells from PBMCs. The sequence was collected from a human donor with narcolepsy. The CDR3 sequence: CASSPFAVSTNEKLFF. Here the CDR3 DNA reads TGTGCCAGCTCACCATTCGCGGTTTCAACTAATGAAAAACTGTTTTTT.